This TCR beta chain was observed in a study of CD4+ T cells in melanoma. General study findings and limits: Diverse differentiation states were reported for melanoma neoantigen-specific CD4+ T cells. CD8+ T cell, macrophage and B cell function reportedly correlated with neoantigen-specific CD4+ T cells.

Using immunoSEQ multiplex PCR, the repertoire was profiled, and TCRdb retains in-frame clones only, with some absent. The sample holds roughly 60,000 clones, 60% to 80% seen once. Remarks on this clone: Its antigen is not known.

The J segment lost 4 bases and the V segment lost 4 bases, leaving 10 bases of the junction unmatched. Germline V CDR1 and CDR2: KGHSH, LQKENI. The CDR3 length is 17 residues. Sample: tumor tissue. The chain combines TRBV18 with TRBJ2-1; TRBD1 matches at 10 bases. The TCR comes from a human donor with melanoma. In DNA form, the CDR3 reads TGTGCCAGCTCACGACAAGGGGACAGGGGCCCATACAATGAGCAGTTCTTC. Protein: CASSRQGDRGPYNEQFF.